Listed below are T cell receptor beta chains from one sample, sequenced in a study of shared clonotypes between healthy human individuals. Libraries were prepared by immunoSEQ multiplex PCR; TCRdb keeps only in-frame clonotypes and omits some of them. Found here are about a million clones, 65% to 80% of them singletons; the top ten hold approximately 1.5%. Specimen: memory CD4+ T cells sorted from blood. The receptors originated from a man aged 18 to 30 in good health. Both conserved end residues are part of each CDR3. Fields, in order: CDR3 length, V gene, CDR3 protein.

>16|TRBV30
CALQRTGSGSGWGYTF
>14|TRBV4-3
CASSQEEQNYGYTF
>14|TRBV7-9
CASSLDRATGLAFF
>16|TRBV9
CASSVLVGGRTGELFF
>13|TRBV10-1
CASRGSTNEKLFF
>14|TRBV10-2
CASSESGIGSEAFF
>11|TRBV12-5
CASGLNSEAFF
>13|TRBV18
CASSLWQVDEAFF
>13|TRBV27
CASTPSGRRKQYF
>14|TRBV5-6
CASGARDRSYGYTF
>11|TRBV5-1
CASRTGNTIYF
>14|TRBV23-1
CASSQGTFSYEQYF
>15|TRBV9
CASSLIGLARDTQYF
>15|TRBV2
CASLPGGFGTDTQYF
>16|TRBV7-3
CASSLSGGFGNSPLHF
>14|TRBV5-1
CASSIGGHTGELFF
>12|TRBV7-2
CASREPGSEQYF
>14|TRBV5-1
CASSGRQENTEAFF
>15|TRBV7-8
CASSLGTSGGETQYF
>15|TRBV19
CASRDQGRSSYGYTF
>16|TRBV5-1
CASSVAPGGGQETQYF
>17|TRBV11-2
CASSFDFAGTPYNEQFF
>16|TRBV5-1
CASSPGTSVSSYEQYF
>14|TRBV2
CASSRGRLSDTQYF
>14|TRBV5-1
CASSFQLGDREAFF
>17|TRBV21-1
CASSKKVYELGKETQYF
>13|TRBV5-1
CASSPGSGTEAFF
>18|TRBV15
CATSRGLSQGELGYEQYF
>11|TRBV30
CAWRERDGQYF
>14|TRBV4-3
CASSQEGGNSPLHF